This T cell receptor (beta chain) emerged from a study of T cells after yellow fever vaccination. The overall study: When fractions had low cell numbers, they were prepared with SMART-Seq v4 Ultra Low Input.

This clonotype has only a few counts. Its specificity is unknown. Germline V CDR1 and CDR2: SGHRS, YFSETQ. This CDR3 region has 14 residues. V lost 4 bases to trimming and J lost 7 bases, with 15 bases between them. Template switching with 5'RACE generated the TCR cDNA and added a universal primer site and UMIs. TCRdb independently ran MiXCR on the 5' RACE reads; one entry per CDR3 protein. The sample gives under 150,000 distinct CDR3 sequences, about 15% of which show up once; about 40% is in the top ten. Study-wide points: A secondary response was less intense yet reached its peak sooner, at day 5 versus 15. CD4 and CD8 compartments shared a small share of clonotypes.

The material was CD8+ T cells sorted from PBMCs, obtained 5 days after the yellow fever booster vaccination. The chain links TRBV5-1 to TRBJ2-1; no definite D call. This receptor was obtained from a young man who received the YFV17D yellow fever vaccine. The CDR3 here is CASSAYGEENEQFF. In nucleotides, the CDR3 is TGCGCCAGCAGCGCCTATGGGGAAGAGAATGAGCAGTTCTTC.